This TCR beta chain appears in the sequencing data of a study of cytomegalovirus exposure and HLA in healthy donors. Study observations and caveats: Reports showed the classifier diagnosing cytomegalovirus status with high specificity and sensitivity. About 180 TCR beta chains were listed as cytomegalovirus-associated.

As for this clone: Its target is unknown.

The CDR3 extends over 15 amino acids. V was pared by 5 bases and J by 1 base, with 8 bases of the junction left unmatched. Germline CDR1 SGHTA, CDR2 FQGNSA. TCRdb keeps only in-frame clones here, not all; method: immunoSEQ multiplex PCR. The sample comprises approximately 88,000 clones, 84% of which are singletons, and 12% rests with the top ten. This TCR came from a young woman in good health and CMV-seropositive. The specimen sequenced was PBMCs. This chain joins TRBV7-2 and TRBJ2-7; 7 bases are shared with TRBD2. This CDR3 reads CASSLGDYISYEQYF. The DNA for the CDR3 is TGTGCCAGCAGCCTAGGGGACTACATATCCTACGAGCAGTACTTC.